These 30 T cell receptor beta chains were sequenced from one sample in a study of blood T cell repertoires in COVID-19. Repertoires were generated with immunoSEQ multiplex PCR, while TCRdb's copy carries only in-frame clones and drops some. The profile shows 140,000 to 150,000 clones, about 83% of them singletons. Input material: PBMCs or T cells enriched from blood (not recorded which). These receptors originate from a woman between 45 and 60 years old who had been exposed to COVID-19.

This clone was counted many times. CDR3 residues: CASSPGTGGYEQYF. Written as DNA, the CDR3 is TGCGCCAGCAGCCCCGGGACAGGGGGCTACGAGCAGTACTTC. The gene calls are TRBV4-3 and TRBJ2-7, with 11 bases lining up with TRBD1. The CDR3 is 14 amino acids. Germline values: CDR1 LGHNA, CDR2 YSLEER. With 4 bases clipped from V and 3 bases from J, the junction kept 2 bases outside the gene matches.

The rearrangement links TRBV12-3 or TRBV12-4 to TRBJ2-2; D gene uncertain. The V and J ends lost 8 bases and 8 bases respectively, with 9 bases between them. This CDR3 contains 11 residues. The CDR3 bases are TGTGCCAGCGGCTCTAGGGGGGAGCTGTTTTTT. Translating gives CASGSRGELFF.

This clone has only one observation. This chain joins TRBV29-1 and TRBJ2-3, with D possibly being TRBD2 (6 bases). CDR1 SQVTM and CDR2 ANQGSEA come from the germline V gene. Trimming left V 3 bases short and J 6 bases short, with 10 bases between. The CDR3 has 12 amino acids. CDR3: CSVEEGYDTQYF. The CDR3 nucleotides are TGCAGCGTTGAGGAGGGGTACGATACGCAGTATTTT.

This chain connects TRBV7-8 to TRBJ2-7; the match to TRBD2 covers 14 bases. V lost 4 bases, J lost 0 bases, and 11 bases stayed unmatched. The V gene's germline CDR1 is SGHVS and CDR2 FQNEAQ. CDR3 length: 19 residues. Here the CDR3 DNA reads TGTGCCAGCAGCTCCCGCGGACTAGCGGGAGGACCCGGCTCCTACGAGCAGTACTTC. It encodes CASSSRGLAGGPGSYEQYF.

The chain has TRBV5-1 and TRBJ2-1, with 8 bases matching TRBD2. The CDR3 is made up of 14 amino acids. From germline, CDR1 is SGHRS and CDR2 YFSETQ. V shed 7 bases, J shed 9 bases, and the junction held 12 bases outside the gene matches. CDR3 sequence reads: CASQSGLAGGEQFF. DNA of the CDR3: TGCGCCAGCCAGTCAGGCCTAGCGGGTGGTGAGCAGTTCTTC.

This rearrangement joins TRBV6-5 to TRBJ2-7; D might be TRBD2 (6 bases). The germline V gene encodes CDR1 MNHEY and CDR2 SVGAGI. The CDR3 is made up of 11 amino acids. The V end was cut by 1 base, the J end by 9 bases, with 7 bases between. In DNA, the CDR3 is TGTGCCAGCAGTTACTTGGAGGGGCAGTACTTC. Its protein product is CASSYLEGQYF.

This chain connects TRBV10-3 to TRBJ1-5; no clear D gene. The V end lost 4 bases, the J end lost 4 bases, and 5 bases lay between the germline ends. The germline V gene has CDR1 ENHRY and CDR2 SYGVKD. CDR3 length equals 12 residues. CDR3 nucleotide sequence: TGTGCCATCAGTGGAGGGAATCAGCCCCAGCATTTT. It encodes CAISGGNQPQHF.

The chain couples TRBV12-3 or TRBV12-4 to TRBJ1-1; TRBD1 agrees at 7 bases. This CDR3 has 12 amino acids. V shed 3 bases, J shed 9 bases, and the junction held 4 bases outside the gene matches. CDR3 region: CASSFQRGQAFF. The CDR3 DNA is TGTGCCAGCAGTTTTCAGAGGGGGCAAGCTTTCTTT.

Written as DNA, the CDR3 is TGTGCCAGCAGTGGTAGTAAATACAATGAGCAGTTCTTC. It encodes CASSGSKYNEQFF. The rearrangement uses TRBV25-1 and TRBJ2-1; no clear D gene. Per germline, CDR1 MGHDK and CDR2 SYGVNS. The CDR3 consists of 13 residues. V lost 4 bases, J lost 4 bases, and 8 bases lay in between.

The chain carries TRBV12-3 or TRBV12-4 and TRBJ1-2; TRBD1 might be the D (5 bases). Trimming cost V 8 bases and J 7 bases, with 14 bases left between them. CDR3 length equals 12 residues. The CDR3: CASAGNGGGYTF. CDR3 nucleotides: TGTGCCAGCGCAGGGAACGGTGGTGGCTACACCTTC.

This clone was seen a handful of times. Other nucleotide sequences from this sample produce the same CDR3. The chain employs TRBV7-2 and TRBJ2-1; tentatively, D is TRBD2 (6 bases). The CDR3 totals 15 residues. CDR1 and CDR2 from the germline V gene are SGHTA and FQGNSA. V gave up 2 bases and J gave up 2 bases, with 10 bases separating them. The CDR3 DNA follows: TGTGCCAGCAGCTTATCTCGCGGGGCCTACAATGAGCAGTTCTTC. Translating it yields CASSLSRGAYNEQFF. The whole variable domain, filled in from reference TRBV7-2 and TRBJ2-1, reads GAGVSQSPSNKVTEKGKDVELRCDPISGHTALYWYRQSLGQGLEFLIYFQGNSAPDKSGLPSDRFSAERTGGSVSTLTIQRTQQEDSAVYLCASSLSRGAYNEQFFGPGTRLTVL.

This clone was detected once. The chain recombines TRBV10-3 with TRBJ2-2; TRBD2 agrees at 7 bases. This CDR3 region has 19 residues. Trimming cost V 0 bases and J 1 base; bases outside gene matches: 11. Per the germline V gene, CDR1 is ENHRY and CDR2 is SYGVKD. The CDR3 DNA sequence: TGTGCCATCAGTGAGTCGAATTGGGTCGGGGGGATGAACACCGGGGAGCTGTTTTTT. This codes for CAISESNWVGGMNTGELFF.

The chain couples TRBV11-2 to TRBJ1-2; D might be TRBD1 (6 bases). From germline, CDR1 is SGHAT and CDR2 FQNNGV. This CDR3 is built from 14 residues. Trimming cost V 5 bases and J 6 bases, with 16 bases left between them. The CDR3 loop reads CASSPIRGGNGYTF. CDR3 DNA sequence: TGTGCCAGCAGCCCGATTAGGGGGGGGAATGGCTACACCTTC.

The rearrangement links TRBV7-9 to TRBJ2-1; tentative D call: TRBD2 (6 bases). The germline V and J ends were trimmed by 9 bases and 5 bases, with 20 bases remaining between them. This CDR3 comprises 15 residues. Germline V gene sequence: CDR1 SEHNR, CDR2 FQNEAQ (reference sequence). This chain's CDR3 is CASNVGGVPNNEQFF. CDR3 in DNA: TGTGCCAGTAATGTTGGAGGGGTCCCAAACAATGAGCAGTTCTTC.

The rearrangement joins TRBV5-4 to TRBJ1-2; no clear D. The CDR3 contains 15 residues. Trimming pared 4 bases from V and 5 bases from J, leaving 18 bases between. From germline, CDR1 is SGHNT and CDR2 YYREEE (reference sequence). DNA for the CDR3: TGTGCCAGCAGCGCGGGCCCCATGAGGGAGTATGGCTACACCTTC. Translated: CASSAGPMREYGYTF.

The chain has TRBV6-2 or TRBV6-3 and TRBJ2-3; the D gene is possibly TRBD2 (6 bases). V was clipped by 0 bases and J by 5 bases, with 12 bases between them. This CDR3 has 15 amino acids. The germline V gene encodes CDR1 MNHEY and CDR2 SVGEGT. CDR3 sequence (DNA): TGTGCCAGCAGTTACTCGATCCTTAGCGGAGATACGCAGTATTTT. Translation gives CASSYSILSGDTQYF.

The rearrangement uses TRBV19 and TRBJ1-1; possible D gene TRBD1, 6 bases. V was clipped by 1 base and J by 5 bases, with 11 bases between them. This CDR3 spans 14 amino acids. CDR1 and CDR2 from the germline V gene are LNHDA and SQIVND (reference sequence). CDR3 sequence: CASSIGGRRTEAFF. The CDR3 bases are TGTGCCAGTAGTATAGGGGGGCGTCGGACTGAAGCTTTCTTT.

The chain is built from TRBV6-5 and TRBJ1-1, with D perhaps TRBD1 (6 bases). The V gene lost 4 bases and the J gene lost 3 bases, with 15 bases spanning the gap. Germline V gene sequence: CDR1 MNHEY, CDR2 SVGAGI. The CDR3 covers 15 residues. The CDR3 bases are TGTGCCAGCAGTTCCGTTCGACAGGCAGACACTGAAGCTTTCTTT. Protein product: CASSSVRQADTEAFF.

This rearrangement joins TRBV3-1 (or the pseudogene TRBV3-2) to TRBJ1-1, with TRBD1 identical over 10 bases. The ends lost 4 bases at V and 4 bases at J; junction bases unmatched: 9. The CDR3 extends over 16 amino acids. The germline V gene encodes CDR1 LGHDT and CDR2 YNNKEL (reference sequence). CDR3 DNA sequence: TGTGCCAGCAGCCTACCCGGGACAGGGGTACCCACTGAAGCTTTCTTT. It encodes CASSLPGTGVPTEAFF.

V is TRBV15 and J is TRBJ2-2, with D maybe TRBD2 (6 bases). CDR1 and CDR2 (germline): LNHNV, YYDKDF (reference sequence). The CDR3 totals 17 residues. V was pared by 0 bases and J by 5 bases, with 16 bases between. The CDR3 is CATSRDKVGGRTGELFF. The DNA for the CDR3 is TGTGCCACCAGCAGAGATAAAGTCGGGGGAAGGACCGGGGAGCTGTTTTTT.

The chain combines TRBV5-4 with TRBJ2-5, with 7 bases fitting TRBD2. Per germline, CDR1 SGHNT and CDR2 YYREEE (reference sequence). The CDR3 is 17 amino acids. The trim removed 2 bases at V and 6 bases at J, leaving 16 bases unmatched. The DNA of the CDR3 is TGTGCCAGCAGCTTTCTCCCTGTTGCGGGAGAGGAGAAGACCCAGTACTTC. Its protein product is CASSFLPVAGEEKTQYF. Variable domain in full (rest from reference TRBV5-4 and TRBJ2-5): ETGVTQSPTHLIKTRGQQVTLRCSSQSGHNTVSWYQQALGQGPQFIFQYYREEENGRGNFPPRFSGLQFPNYSSELNVNALELDDSALYLCASSFLPVAGEEKTQYFGPGTRLLVL.

This clone turned up a few times. The CDR3 DNA sequence: TGTGCCAGCAGCCAAGGGCCGGACAGAAATAATTCACCCCTCCACTTT. Encoded protein: CASSQGPDRNNSPLHF. The V gene is TRBV3-1 (or the pseudogene TRBV3-2), the J gene TRBJ1-6, with a weak D call TRBD1 (6 bases). From germline, CDR1 is LGHDT and CDR2 YNNKEL (reference sequence). The V end lost 1 base, the J end lost 5 bases, and 12 bases lay between the germline ends. The length of the CDR3 is 16 residues.

The rearrangement uses TRBV24-1 and TRBJ2-3; 7 bases are shared with TRBD1. V shed 7 bases, J shed 3 bases, and the junction held 9 bases outside the gene matches. Germline V gives CDR1 KGHDR, CDR2 SFDVKD. The CDR3 covers 15 residues. Here the CDR3 DNA reads TGTGCCACCAGCGAGGGGGCCTCGGGGACAGATACGCAGTATTTT. Amino acids: CATSEGASGTDTQYF.

The chain couples TRBV10-3 to TRBJ1-1, with a weak D call TRBD1 (5 bases). In germline, CDR1 is ENHRY, CDR2 SYGVKD. The CDR3 totals 14 residues. With 5 bases removed from V and 1 base from J, the gap between germline ends came to 11 bases. CDR3 loop: CAISSLGENTEAFF. Here the CDR3 DNA reads TGTGCCATCAGTTCCCTAGGGGAGAACACTGAAGCTTTCTTT.

This chain connects TRBV6-6 to TRBJ2-7, with unresolved D. The CDR3 length is 11 residues. The ends were cut back, 6 bases at V and 6 bases at J, with 9 bases in the middle. The V gene's germline CDR1 is MNHNY and CDR2 SVGAGI (reference sequence). This chain's CDR3 is CASSPSSEQYF. CDR3 bases: TGTGCCAGCAGCCCTAGTAGCGAGCAGTACTTC.

This chain uses TRBV12-3 or TRBV12-4 with TRBJ2-7; TRBD1 matches at 7 bases. With 7 bases clipped from V and 1 base from J, the junction kept 4 bases outside the gene matches. CDR3 length: 13 amino acids. CDR3 bases: TGTGCCAGCACCTCGGACAGGTCCTACGAGCAGTACTTC. This gives the protein CASTSDRSYEQYF.

For the CDR3, the DNA is TGCGCCAGCAGCGCCCGGGACAGGGCGAGCGAGCAGTACTTC. Amino acid sequence: CASSARDRASEQYF. The gene calls are TRBV5-1 and TRBJ2-7; 9 bases fit TRBD1. Germline-derived CDR1 and CDR2 are SGHRS and YFSETQ. This CDR3 has 14 amino acids. After removal of 4 bases from V and 6 bases from J, the junction contained 8 bases not matched to a gene.

V gene TRBV7-2 combines with J gene TRBJ1-1; TRBD1 aligns across 9 bases. Losses at the gene ends were 2 bases for V and 3 bases for J; bases not matched to a gene: 7. The germline V gene has CDR1 SGHTA and CDR2 FQGNSA. This CDR3 has 16 amino acids. Here the CDR3 DNA reads TGTGCCAGCAGCTTACCACAGGGGGCAGTCGACACTGAAGCTTTCTTT. Amino acids: CASSLPQGAVDTEAFF.

This sequence joins TRBV10-3 and TRBJ2-1; D gene uncertain. Deletions cut 6 bases from V and 8 bases from J, with 14 bases between. The CDR3 totals 13 residues. Per germline, CDR1 ENHRY and CDR2 SYGVKD. The CDR3 sequence is CAIRVRFSHEQFF. The CDR3 DNA follows: TGTGCCATCAGGGTCAGGTTCTCTCATGAGCAGTTCTTC.

The chain has TRBV7-9 and TRBJ1-4; D is uncertain. Germline assignment: CDR1 SEHNR and CDR2 FQNEAQ (reference sequence). Trimming removed 7 bases at V and 5 bases at J, with 20 bases between. CDR3 length: 16 residues. The CDR3 region is CASTLGETRKNEKLFF. The CDR3 DNA is TGTGCCAGCACCCTTGGAGAAACAAGGAAAAATGAAAAACTGTTTTTT.